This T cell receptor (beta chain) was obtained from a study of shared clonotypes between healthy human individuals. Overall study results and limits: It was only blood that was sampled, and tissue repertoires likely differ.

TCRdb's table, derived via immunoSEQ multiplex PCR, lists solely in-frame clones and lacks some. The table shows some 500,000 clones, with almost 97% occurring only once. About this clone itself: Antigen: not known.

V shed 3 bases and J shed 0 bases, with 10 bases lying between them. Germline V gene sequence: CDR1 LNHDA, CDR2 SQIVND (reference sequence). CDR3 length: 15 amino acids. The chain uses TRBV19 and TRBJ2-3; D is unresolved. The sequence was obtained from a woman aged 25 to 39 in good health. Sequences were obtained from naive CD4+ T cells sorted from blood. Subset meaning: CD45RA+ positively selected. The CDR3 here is CASSMERISTDTQYF. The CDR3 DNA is TGTGCCAGTAGTATGGAACGAATAAGCACAGATACGCAGTATTTT.